This T cell receptor (beta chain) comes out of a study of shared T cell receptors in the human thymus. The length of the CDR3 is 12 residues. Trimming left V 5 bases short and J 10 bases short, with 12 bases between. Germline V gene data show CDR1 as ENHRY and CDR2 as SYGVKD. Assay used: immunoSEQ multiplex PCR; TCRdb lists only in-frame clones, some missing. The repertoire holds around 730,000 clones, with approximately 83% as singletons. This sample also belongs to another study, concerning human thymus T cells. That paper notes: Related studies found that unrelated individuals share highly overlapping thymic repertoires.

The receptor's source is a girl younger than two with a congenital heart defect. This chain connects TRBV10-3 to TRBJ2-1, with D possibly TRBD1 on 8 matching bases. The sample was thymocytes. CDR3 region: CAISPQGGEQFF. The CDR3 DNA follows: TGTGCCATCAGTCCACAGGGGGGGGAGCAGTTCTTC.